The rows below give T cell receptor beta chains drawn from one sample of a study of Ad26.COV2.S vaccination and SARS-CoV-2 variants. TCRdb's copy holds only in-frame clones and misses some; the assay was immunoSEQ multiplex PCR. The table shows some 250,000 clones, with 70% to 90% occurring only once. The material sequenced was peripheral blood, taken in a trial of Ad26.COV2.S vaccine versus placebo. The receptors stem from a person between 18 and 59 years old who received the Ad26.COV2.S COVID-19 vaccine or a placebo. The CDR3 runs from the conserved cysteine through the conserved F or W. A D gene is named only where the DNA matches it firmly. Only some rows state a clone size, as once, few, many or a class for expanded clones.

.,TRBJ2-7,once,TRBV29-1,CSVAADSYEQYF,TGCAGCGTTGCTGCAGACTCCTACGAGCAGTACTTC
.,TRBJ2-3,once,TRBV14,CASSQEVGLSTDTQYF,TGTGCCAGCAGCCAAGAGGTGGGCCTTAGCACAGATACGCAGTATTTT
TRBD2,TRBJ2-7,.,TRBV6-1,CASREVHGGYYEQYF,TGTGCCAGCAGGGAAGTTCACGGGGGGTACTACGAGCAGTACTTC
TRBD1,TRBJ2-2,.,TRBV19,CASTLRGTGQNTGELFF,TGTGCCAGTACCCTCCGCGGGACAGGTCAGAACACCGGGGAGCTGTTTTTT
.,TRBJ2-7,.,TRBV7-2,CASSLGQGFGEQYF,TGTGCCAGCAGCTTAGGGCAGGGATTCGGGGAGCAGTACTTC
TRBD1,TRBJ2-7,.,TRBV11-2,CASSPDRGGYEQYF,TGTGCCAGCAGCCCGGACAGGGGTGGCTACGAGCAGTACTTC
.,TRBJ2-7,.,TRBV10-3,CAISASITGSTTSYEQYF,TGTGCCATCAGTGCAAGTATAACGGGTAGCACGACTAGCTACGAGCAGTACTTC
.,TRBJ2-2,.,TRBV4-3,CASSQDRLSSTGAGELFF,TGCGCCAGCAGCCAAGATAGATTGTCGAGCACCGGGGCCGGGGAGCTGTTTTTT
.,TRBJ2-7,.,TRBV6-2/TRBV6-3,CASSPLGRGPTSYEQYF,TGTGCCAGCAGCCCGCTCGGGCGGGGCCCTACGTCCTACGAGCAGTACTTC
TRBD1,TRBJ1-2,.,TRBV5-1,CASSPGQAGKSYGYTF,TGCGCCAGCAGCCCGGGACAGGCGGGTAAGAGCTATGGCTACACCTTC
.,TRBJ2-7,once,TRBV5-1,CASSPGWGEQYF,TGCGCCAGCAGTCCGGGGTGGGGCGAGCAGTACTTC
TRBD1,TRBJ2-3,.,TRBV28,CASSFPSGQANTDTQYF,TGTGCCAGCAGTTTCCCCTCGGGACAGGCAAACACAGATACGCAGTATTTT
.,TRBJ2-7,.,TRBV11-2,CASSLAPDARIYEQYF,TGTGCCAGCAGCTTAGCACCGGACGCGCGGATTTACGAGCAGTACTTC
.,TRBJ1-4,.,TRBV14,CASSPRRGANEKLFF,TGTGCCAGCAGCCCCCGACGGGGGGCTAATGAAAAACTGTTTTTT
.,TRBJ2-7,.,TRBV13,CASSTGALARKSYEQYF,TGTGCCAGCAGCACGGGGGCCCTTGCACGAAAATCCTACGAGCAGTACTTC
.,TRBJ1-4,.,TRBV3-1/TRBV3-2,CASSQPRTGGSEKLFF,TGTGCCAGCAGCCAACCAAGAACGGGGGGGAGTGAAAAACTGTTTTTT
TRBD2,TRBJ2-7,.,TRBV5-6,CASSLAGARFYEQYF,TGTGCCAGCAGCTTAGCGGGAGCGCGGTTCTACGAGCAGTACTTC
.,TRBJ2-5,.,TRBV18,CASSPSGANQETQYF,TGTGCCAGCTCACCTTCTGGGGCCAATCAAGAGACCCAGTACTTC
.,TRBJ2-2,.,TRBV4-3,CASSQAKGWDVGELFF,TGCGCCAGCAGCCAAGCCAAGGGATGGGACGTCGGGGAGCTGTTTTTT
.,TRBJ2-3,.,TRBV10-3,CAISEVYLPKPSTDTQYF,TGTGCCATCAGTGAGGTTTATTTGCCTAAGCCCAGCACAGATACGCAGTATTTT
.,TRBJ2-2,.,TRBV28,CASSYGTYTGELFF,TGTGCCAGCAGCTATGGGACATACACCGGGGAGCTGTTTTTT
.,TRBJ1-3,.,TRBV6-5,CASSSPRRISGNTIYF,TGTGCCAGCAGTTCCCCCAGGAGAATCTCTGGAAACACCATATATTTT
TRBD2,TRBJ2-3,.,TRBV3-1/TRBV3-2,CASSWTSGYTDTQYF,TGTGCCAGCAGCTGGACTAGCGGGTACACAGATACGCAGTATTTT
.,TRBJ1-2,.,TRBV5-1,CASSLTGTAYGYTF,TGCGCCAGCAGCTTGACGGGGACCGCCTATGGCTACACCTTC
TRBD1,TRBJ2-4,.,TRBV14,CASSPGQGRDIQYF,TGTGCCAGCAGCCCGGGACAGGGTAGGGACATTCAGTACTTC
.,TRBJ1-3,.,TRBV11-2,CASSSGLFIYF,TGTGCCAGCAGCTCGGGACTTTTTATATATTTT
.,TRBJ1-3,once,TRBV7-2,CASSPQLGPYSGNTIYF,TGTGCCAGCAGCCCCCAGCTAGGCCCCTACTCTGGAAACACCATATATTTT
TRBD1,TRBJ1-6,.,TRBV13,CASSRQGLSSYNSPLHF,TGTGCCAGCAGCCGACAGGGGCTAAGCTCCTATAATTCACCCCTCCACTTT
TRBD1,TRBJ2-7,.,TRBV7-9,CASSLVGQGFYEQYF,TGTGCCAGCAGCTTAGTGGGACAGGGGTTCTACGAGCAGTACTTC
TRBD1,TRBJ1-2,once,TRBV19,CASSPTGPGSNYGYTF,TGTGCCAGTAGTCCGACAGGGCCCGGCTCTAACTATGGCTACACCTTC
TRBD1,TRBJ1-2,.,TRBV6-1,CASSGQGFTVAEGYTF,TGTGCCAGCAGTGGACAGGGGTTTACGGTGGCTGAGGGCTACACCTTC
.,TRBJ1-2,.,TRBV27,CASSRGGGDGYTF,TGTGCCAGCAGCAGGGGCGGGGGCGATGGCTACACCTTC
.,TRBJ2-3,.,TRBV19,CASSIPVSGYRAGLPTDTQYF,TGTGCCAGTAGTATTCCCGTATCCGGCTACCGAGCAGGGTTACCCACAGATACGCAGTATTTT
.,TRBJ1-5,once,TRBV5-5,CASSLEQGVKPQHF,TGTGCCAGCAGCTTGGAACAGGGTGTAAAACCCCAGCATTTT
TRBD1,TRBJ2-5,.,TRBV19,CASRYRDREVGTQYF,TGTGCCAGTAGGTACCGGGACAGGGAAGTTGGGACCCAGTACTTC
TRBD2,TRBJ2-1,once,TRBV19,CASSIDPGGLNNEQFF,TGTGCCAGTAGTATAGACCCGGGGGGGCTTAACAATGAGCAGTTCTTC
.,TRBJ2-2,.,TRBV4-3,CASSQEAYPSSNTGELFF,TGCGCCAGCAGCCAAGAGGCTTACCCCTCCTCGAACACCGGGGAGCTGTTTTTT
TRBD2,TRBJ2-1,.,TRBV7-7,CASSSGLAGNNEQFF,TGTGCTAGCAGCTCCGGACTAGCGGGTAATAATGAGCAGTTCTTC
TRBD1,TRBJ1-2,few,TRBV19,CASSITGQEGSYTF,TGTGCCAGTAGTATCACTGGACAGGAAGGGAGCTACACCTTC
.,TRBJ2-1,.,TRBV30,CAWSDGLKNEQFF,TGTGCCTGGAGCGACGGACTGAAAAATGAGCAGTTCTTC
.,TRBJ1-3,.,TRBV28,CASTTGFSGNTIYF,TGTGCCAGCACCACGGGGTTCTCTGGAAACACCATATATTTT
.,TRBJ2-5,once,TRBV9,CASSVEGLAGKQETQYF,TGTGCCAGCAGCGTAGAGGGCCTGGCGGGGAAACAAGAGACCCAGTACTTC
.,TRBJ2-5,.,TRBV5-1,CASSSVGGSETQYF,TGCGCCAGCAGCTCGGTAGGGGGATCAGAGACCCAGTACTTC
.,TRBJ2-3,.,TRBV5-4,CASSLMVGGGADTQYF,TGTGCCAGCAGCTTGATGGTGGGAGGTGGCGCAGATACGCAGTATTTT
.,TRBJ1-2,.,TRBV7-2,CASSLKTPLGYTF,TGTGCCAGCAGCTTAAAGACGCCCCTTGGCTACACCTTC
TRBD2,TRBJ2-1,.,TRBV5-1,CASSLGGTSGDAYNEQFF,TGCGCCAGCAGCTTGGGTGGGACTAGCGGGGACGCCTACAATGAGCAGTTCTTC
.,TRBJ2-1,.,TRBV12-3/TRBV12-4,CASSPFPDEQFF,TGTGCCAGCAGTCCCTTTCCGGATGAGCAGTTCTTC